This TCR beta chain was sequenced for a study of cytomegalovirus exposure and HLA in healthy donors (dated by TCRdb to about 2017). Regarding the complete study: According to an earlier analysis of around 600 of the donors, about 179 million T cells yielded 117 million unique TCR beta sequences and approximately 300 Gb of sequence data. An early release covering more than 500 HLA-typed donors comprised about 300 gigabases of sequencing data and tens of millions of unique TCR sequences. Of the 300 to 400 genotyped donors, approximately 83% fell in the genetic ancestry cluster associated with self-reported Caucasian donors. The study aimed to test whether signatures of past pathogen exposure could be identified by cataloging public T cell receptors. The study profiled the T cell repertoires of hundreds of subjects by immunosequencing and related them to cytomegalovirus serostatus. Along with the 666-subject first cohort, a separate validation cohort of roughly 110 different subjects was used. The study combined high-throughput TCR immunosequencing, statistical association of individual TCRs with disease status, and machine learning to predict cytomegalovirus infection status. To study patterns of TCR occurrence, a later analysis re-analyzed previously published TCR beta repertoires from several hundred donors and added high-resolution HLA genotyping. In the later analysis, no new phenotypic data were used to find candidate immune exposures; instead, reliance was placed on TCR beta sequences and their occurrence across donors. An earlier analysis of some 500 of the donors applied high-throughput TCR beta sequencing to assess whether each TCR beta V gene segment acted as functional or pseudogenic. Alongside the repertoire data, information on donor age, sex, ethnicity and CMV serostatus was compiled. A later genetic analysis took genome-wide SNP genotypes for about three fifths of the 666 donors and used that subset as a discovery cohort. Every discovery cohort repertoire had been produced on one sequencing platform. Class I and class II HLA loci were covered by the typing at four-digit resolution. Typing coverage varied by locus: roughly 629-640 donors for A, B, C, DRB1 and DQB1; approximately 520 for DQA1; nearly 610 for DPA1; roughly 450 for DPB1. A few DR-DQ haplotypes were treated as single units for association and clustering because of strong linkage in the cohort. Among some 410 genotyped donors of the cohort, an average of approximately 240,000 unique TCR beta nucleotide sequences were sequenced per donor, approximately 20% of them non-productive.

Worth noting for this clone: The antigen it binds to is not known. Per-base qualities were not stored, and no clone one base away is much larger.

The study at large found these results: When HLA alleles, especially DR and DQ, strongly co-occurred, TCR associations were difficult to assign to individual alleles. The only immune exposure information available for the cohort was CMV serostatus. Specific HLA alleles were associated with 15,000 to 20,000 TCR beta sequences at a false discovery rate of 0.05 in a later analysis. A later analysis found that HLA-associated TCR beta chains were more clonally expanded and had lower generation probabilities than equally common non-associated chains. In vitro tests confirmed that a few of the cytomegalovirus-associated TCR beta chains recognize cytomegalovirus antigens. Compared with the 666-donor mean, donors in an Asian-associated ancestry cluster had fewer N-insertions in productive TCRs, according to a later genetic analysis. Roughly uniform sequencing depth across donors was assumed in presence/absence analyses, although this assumption may not hold. Most CMV-associated TCR beta chains appeared to be HLA-restricted in a later analysis, and the HLA associations seemed to be driven largely by CMV exposure. According to the authors, the approach could potentially be generalized to other disease states and immunological phenotypes. A further reported finding was that TCR beta sequences accurately predicted the HLA-A and HLA-B alleles for most subjects in the first cohort. This cohort had only TCR beta chains sequenced, and the lack of alpha or paired-chain data limited which features could be detected. In a later analysis, the rate of TCR association differed among HLA loci, with DRB1 alleles having the most associated TCRs and HLA-C alleles having the fewest. According to a later analysis, parvovirus B19, influenza, CMV and Epstein-Barr virus appeared linked to several top co-occurrence clusters. Most TCR sequences were observed very rarely across donors, whereas some public TCRs were present in many individuals. In both the original and validation cohorts, the classifier was reported to diagnose cytomegalovirus status with high specificity and sensitivity. In the study, roughly 160 TCR beta chains were listed as associated with cytomegalovirus. A group of highly shared sequence variants was considered likely to be a technical artifact of the sequencing pipeline. Around 16 rarely observed V segments, including chromosome 9 orphons, were excluded from the earlier analysis of several hundred of the donors because counts were too low. An association between a missense DCLRE1C variant and V-gene and J-gene trimming of TCR beta chains was found in a later genetic analysis and replicated in an independent cohort. Linkage disequilibrium might explain the correlated functional status among segregating V segments, but an unknown experimental factor could not be ruled out. An earlier analysis of 450 to 750 of the donors showed that most TCR beta V segments appeared in productive rearrangements either about 87% or about 30% of the time, which broadly matched IMGT annotations. Because HLA typing was missing for some donors at each locus, association tests included only the typed subset.

The cohort consisted of 670 or so healthy bone marrow donors. At the time of sampling, all cohort members were nominally healthy, though unrecorded immune exposures were likely present. The donor tested CMV seropositive and was one of the 289 seropositive cohort members. A peripheral blood sample was collected from each donor, and TCR beta sequencing was performed on peripheral blood mononuclear cells. Genomic DNA was extracted from the blood cell samples with the Qiagen DNeasy Blood Extraction Kit. Library preparation employed the immunoSEQ multiplex PCR assay. For the multiplex PCR, a mixture combining 60 forward primers for TCR Vbeta segments and 13 reverse primers for TCR Jbeta segments was used. Amplification of the CDR3 region of rearranged TCR beta genes was performed with a multiplex PCR assay on genomic DNA. Amplified TCR beta libraries were sequenced as 87-base-pair reads on the Illumina HiSeq System. Turning to the authors' computational methods: A later analysis tallied some 79 million unique TCR beta chains across the 660 or so repertoires, and around 9.9 million of those chains were shared by two or more donors. To remove PCR and sequencing errors, raw reads were error-corrected and collapsed into unique sequences using a nearest-neighbor algorithm that merged closely related sequences. To assign V, D and J gene segments, CDR3 sequences were aligned to IMGT reference sequences. Each retained sequence needed at least a six-nucleotide match to both a V gene segment and a J gene segment. Rearrangements were classified as productive when the CDR3 lacked stop codons and remained in frame with V and J, and all other rearrangements were classified as non-productive. Following IMGT convention, CDR3 was defined as the stretch from the second conserved V-encoded cysteine to the conserved J-encoded phenylalanine. The earlier analysis of a few hundred of the donors excluded any sequence lacking an unambiguous match to a single V gene segment. In an earlier analysis of approximately 560 of the donors, a V segment was called functional when productive rearrangements were above 56.7%, and segregating when the standard deviation between donors exceeded 5%. A statistical classification framework was developed to diagnose cytomegalovirus status using the catalog of TCR beta chain sequences. A later analysis assigned V and J genes by comparing TCR nucleotide sequences with IMGT/GENE-DB human TR gene sequences. Using the TCRdist pipeline, a later analysis assigned CDR3 sequences along with most-parsimonious VDJ recombination scenarios. In a later analysis, every TCR beta chain was defined by the combination of its CDR3 amino acid sequence and its V-gene family, and reads without a unique V-gene family were dropped. In a later analysis, fewer than 600 highly shared, low-generation-probability nucleotide sequences were removed to address suspected cross-contamination and a sequencing artifact. In a later analysis, a clonal expansion index for each public chain was calculated from normalized within-repertoire ranks of inferred template counts. Generation probabilities in a later analysis came from a VDJ recombination model fitted to out-of-frame rearrangements, and those results were checked against IGoR. In a later analysis, TCR-TCR, TCR-HLA and TCR-CMV co-occurrence was scored with hypergeometric tests, and a repertoire-size bias correction was applied to TCR pairs. False discovery rates were estimated in a later analysis by permuting HLA or CMV assignments 20 times. In a later analysis, co-occurring TCRs were grouped using DBSCAN, and TCRdist sequence similarity was added for clustering within HLA-allele-positive subsets. Repertoires with fewer than 30,000 or more than 120,000 public chains, plus five repertoires with anomalous nucleotide sharing, were excluded from co-occurrence clustering. This immuneACCESS table, as held by TCRdb, lists in-frame sequences with V and J called but not all clones. Of the missing ones, under half trace to an unresolved V gene in checked studies; the others have no known cause. V, J and clone size reflect that table, while D and trimming were determined from the DNA. The sample data list 150,000 to 200,000 clones, and roughly 86% of these were observed just once. The ten top clones hold roughly 3.1% of the sample.

This clonotype originated in a man in his forties or fifties in good health and CMV-seropositive. The material sequenced was PBMCs.

The DNA sequence reads TGTGCCAGCAGCTTGTCCAGCGGGGCCTACGAGCAGTACTTC. Its coded protein is CASSLSSGAYEQYF. In this chain, TRBV5-8 is recombined with TRBJ2-7; a stretch of 7 junction bases matches TRBD2. From V the trimming removes 1 base and from J it removes 2 bases, while the gene matches leave 3 bases of the junction unaccounted for. From the cysteine up to the phenylalanine, the CDR3 has a length of 14 residues. CDR3 DNA only is kept here, 42 bases in frame from base 1. The CDR1 and CDR2 encoded by the germline V gene are SGHTS and YDEGEE.